This T cell receptor (beta chain) was sequenced in a study of long-term antiretroviral therapy in people with HIV. On the study more broadly: The 2015 recommendation for immediate ART came about a decade after the earliest samples. Study-level points and caveats: After ART, diversity increased yet remained lower than transplant donor controls. HIV repertoires showed narrower CDR3 length ranges than controls.

Per individual, the PBMC samples numbered at least one pre-ART and at least two post-ART. With survey level as its setting, the immunoSEQ assay was v3.0. Data came from immunoSEQ multiplex PCR; TCRdb stores just in-frame clones and leaves some out. The sample shows about 18,000 clones, roughly 80% of them seen only once. Germline trimming cut 3 bases from V and 6 bases from J; bases unmatched to any gene: 11. CDR1 and CDR2 (germline): SGDLS, YYNGEE. This CDR3 spans 16 amino acids. Regarding this clone: Its antigen remains unidentified.

Here the sequenced sample was unsorted PBMCs, taken 0.6 years after starting antiretroviral therapy. The receptor's source is a woman under 30 with HIV. This chain connects TRBV9 to TRBJ2-1; 8 nucleotides align to TRBD1. The CDR3 reads CASSGTQGALGNEQFF. The CDR3 nucleotides are TGTGCCAGCAGCGGGACCCAGGGGGCGTTGGGCAATGAGCAGTTCTTC.